This T cell receptor beta chain originates from a study of Graves' ophthalmopathy and Graves' hyperthyroidism. TCR beta CDR3 regions were amplified from RNA transcripts. RT-PCR in the first round used HTBI primers; a second-round multiplex PCR followed. A single record per CDR3 protein comes from TCRdb applying MiXCR to the multiplex PCR reads. The repertoire has 650,000 to 800,000 distinct CDR3 sequences, about 41% of them found once; the top ten carry roughly 3%. V gave up 1 base and J gave up 9 bases; unmatched junction bases: 7. The CDR3 has 15 amino acids. Per germline, CDR1 SGHTA and CDR2 FQGNSA.

The sample taken for sequencing was peripheral blood. The clonotype comes from an adult man with Graves' ophthalmopathy. The chain combines TRBV7-2 with TRBJ2-2; 8 positions agree with TRBD1. CDR3 residues: CASSLDPQGAWELFF. The CDR3, as DNA: TGTGCCAGCAGCTTAGATCCCCAGGGGGCCTGGGAGCTGTTTTTT. The variable domain in full, with the rest retrieved from reference TRBV7-2 and TRBJ2-2, is GAGVSQSPSNKVTEKGKDVELRCDPISGHTALYWYRQSLGQGLEFLIYFQGNSAPDKSGLPSDRFSAERTGGSVSTLTIQRTQQEDSAVYLCASSLDPQGAWELFFGEGSRLTVL.